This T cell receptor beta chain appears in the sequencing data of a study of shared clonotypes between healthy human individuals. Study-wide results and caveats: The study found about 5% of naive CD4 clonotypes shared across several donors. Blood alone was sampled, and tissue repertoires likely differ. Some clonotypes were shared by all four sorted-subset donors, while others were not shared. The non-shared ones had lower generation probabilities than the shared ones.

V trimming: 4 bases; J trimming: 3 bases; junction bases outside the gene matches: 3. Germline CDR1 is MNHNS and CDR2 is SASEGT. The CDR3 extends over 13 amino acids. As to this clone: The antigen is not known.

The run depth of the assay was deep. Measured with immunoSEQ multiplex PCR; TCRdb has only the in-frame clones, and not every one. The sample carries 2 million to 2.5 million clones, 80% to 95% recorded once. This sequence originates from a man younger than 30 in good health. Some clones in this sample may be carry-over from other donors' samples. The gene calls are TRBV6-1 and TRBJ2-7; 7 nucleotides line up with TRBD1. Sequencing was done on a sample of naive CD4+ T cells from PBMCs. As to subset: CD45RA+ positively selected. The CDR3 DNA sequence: TGTGCCAGCAGTGGGGGACAGAACTACGAGCAGTACTTC. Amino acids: CASSGGQNYEQYF.